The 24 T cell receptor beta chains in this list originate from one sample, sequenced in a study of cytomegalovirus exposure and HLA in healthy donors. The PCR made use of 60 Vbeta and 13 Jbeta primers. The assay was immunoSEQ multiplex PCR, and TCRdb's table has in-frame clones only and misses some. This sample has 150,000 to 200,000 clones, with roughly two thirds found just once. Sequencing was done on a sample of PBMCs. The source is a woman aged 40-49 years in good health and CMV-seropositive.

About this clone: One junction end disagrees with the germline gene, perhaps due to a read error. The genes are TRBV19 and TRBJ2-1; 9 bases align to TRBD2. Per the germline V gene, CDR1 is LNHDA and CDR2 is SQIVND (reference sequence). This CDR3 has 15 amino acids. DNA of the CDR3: TGTGCCAGTAGTATCCGGGCGGGGGGGTACAATGATCAGTTCTTC. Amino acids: CASSIRAGGYNDQFF.

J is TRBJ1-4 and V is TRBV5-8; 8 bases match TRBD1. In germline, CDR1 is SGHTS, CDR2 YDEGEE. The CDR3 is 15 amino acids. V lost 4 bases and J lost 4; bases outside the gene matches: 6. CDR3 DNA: TGTGCCAGCAGCAGTTACAGGGGGTATAATGAAAAACTGTTTTTT. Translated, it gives CASSSYRGYNEKLFF.

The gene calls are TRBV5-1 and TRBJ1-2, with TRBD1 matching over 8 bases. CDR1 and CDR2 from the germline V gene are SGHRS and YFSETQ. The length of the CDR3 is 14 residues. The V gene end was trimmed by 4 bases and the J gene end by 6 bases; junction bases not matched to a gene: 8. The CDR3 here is CASSLGQGSDGYTF. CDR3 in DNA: TGCGCCAGCAGCCTCGGACAGGGTTCGGATGGCTACACCTTC.

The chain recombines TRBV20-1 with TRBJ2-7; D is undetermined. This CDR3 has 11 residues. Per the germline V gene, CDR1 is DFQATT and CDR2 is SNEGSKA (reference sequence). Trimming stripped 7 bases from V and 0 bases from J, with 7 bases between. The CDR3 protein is CSVQASYEQYF. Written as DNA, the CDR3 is TGCAGTGTCCAGGCCTCCTACGAGCAGTACTTC.

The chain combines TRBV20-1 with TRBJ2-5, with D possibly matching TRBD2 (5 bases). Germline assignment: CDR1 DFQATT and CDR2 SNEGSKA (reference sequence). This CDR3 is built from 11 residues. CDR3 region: CSADSQETQYF. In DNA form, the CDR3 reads TGCAGCGCGGACTCCCAAGAGACCCAGTACTTC.

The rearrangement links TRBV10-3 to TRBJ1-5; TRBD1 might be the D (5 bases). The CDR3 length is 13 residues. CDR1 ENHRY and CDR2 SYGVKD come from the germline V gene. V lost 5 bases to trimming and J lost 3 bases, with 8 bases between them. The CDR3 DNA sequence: TGTGCCATCAGTTCAGGGTTCAATCAGCCCCAGCATTTT. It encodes CAISSGFNQPQHF.

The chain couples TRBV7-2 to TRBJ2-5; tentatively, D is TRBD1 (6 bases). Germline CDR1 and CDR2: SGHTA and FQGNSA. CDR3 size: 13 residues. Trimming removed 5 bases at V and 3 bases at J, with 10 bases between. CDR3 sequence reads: CASSTYREETQYF. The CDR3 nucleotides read TGTGCCAGCAGCACGTACAGGGAAGAGACCCAGTACTTC.

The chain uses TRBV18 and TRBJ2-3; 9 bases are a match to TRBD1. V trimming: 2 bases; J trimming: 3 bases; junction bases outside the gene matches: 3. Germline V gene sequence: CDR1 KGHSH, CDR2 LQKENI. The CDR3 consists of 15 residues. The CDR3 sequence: CASSPGDRETDTQYF. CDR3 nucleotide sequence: TGTGCCAGCTCACCAGGGGACAGGGAGACAGATACGCAGTATTTT.

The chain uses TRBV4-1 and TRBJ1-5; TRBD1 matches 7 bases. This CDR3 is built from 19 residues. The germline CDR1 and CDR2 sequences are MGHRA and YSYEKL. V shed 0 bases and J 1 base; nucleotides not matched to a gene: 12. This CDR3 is CASSQDVRQGRQSNQPQHF. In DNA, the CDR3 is TGCGCCAGCAGCCAAGATGTGAGACAGGGCCGTCAGAGCAATCAGCCCCAGCATTTT.

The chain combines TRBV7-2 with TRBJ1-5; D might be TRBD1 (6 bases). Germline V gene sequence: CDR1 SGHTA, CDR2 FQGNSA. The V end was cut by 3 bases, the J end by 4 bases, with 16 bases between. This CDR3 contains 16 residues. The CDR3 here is CASSFKGGWRNQPQHF. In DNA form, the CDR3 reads TGTGCCAGCAGCTTCAAAGGGGGATGGAGAAATCAGCCCCAGCATTTT.

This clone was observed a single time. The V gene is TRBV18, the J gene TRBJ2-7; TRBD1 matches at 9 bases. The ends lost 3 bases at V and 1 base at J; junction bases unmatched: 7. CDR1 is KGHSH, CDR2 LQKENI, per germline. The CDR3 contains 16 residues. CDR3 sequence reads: CASSPRQGETSYEQYF. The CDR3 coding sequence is TGTGCCAGCTCACCTCGACAGGGGGAGACTTCCTACGAGCAGTACTTC. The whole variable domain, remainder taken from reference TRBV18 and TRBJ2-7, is NAGVMQNPRHLVRRRGQEARLRCSPMKGHSHVYWYRQLPEEGLKFMVYLQKENIIDESGMPKERFSAEFPKEGPSILRIQQVVRGDSAAYFCASSPRQGETSYEQYFGPGTRLTVT.

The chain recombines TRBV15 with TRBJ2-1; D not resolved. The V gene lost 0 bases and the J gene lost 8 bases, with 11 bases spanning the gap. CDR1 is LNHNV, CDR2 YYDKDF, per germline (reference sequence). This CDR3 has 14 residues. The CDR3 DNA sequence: TGTGCCACCAGCAGAGATTCCGTTAGCCATGAGCAGTTCTTC. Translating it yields CATSRDSVSHEQFF.

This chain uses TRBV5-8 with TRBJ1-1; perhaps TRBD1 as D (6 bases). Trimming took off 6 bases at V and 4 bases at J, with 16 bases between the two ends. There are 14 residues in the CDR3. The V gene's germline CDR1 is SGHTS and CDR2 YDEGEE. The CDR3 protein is CASIQGFGGTEAFF. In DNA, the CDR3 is TGTGCCAGCATACAGGGTTTTGGGGGCACTGAAGCTTTCTTT.

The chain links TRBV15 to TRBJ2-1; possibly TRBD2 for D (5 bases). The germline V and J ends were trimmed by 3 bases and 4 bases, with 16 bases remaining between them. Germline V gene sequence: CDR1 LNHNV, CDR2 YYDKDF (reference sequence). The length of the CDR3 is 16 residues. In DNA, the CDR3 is TGTGCCACCAGCAGCCCCTGGGAGAGGGCTTACAATGAGCAGTTCTTC. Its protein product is CATSSPWERAYNEQFF.

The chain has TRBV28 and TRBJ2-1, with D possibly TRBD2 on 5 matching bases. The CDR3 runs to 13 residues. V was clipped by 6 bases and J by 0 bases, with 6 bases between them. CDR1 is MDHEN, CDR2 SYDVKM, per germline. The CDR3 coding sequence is TGTGCCAGCAGACTAGACTCCTACAATGAGCAGTTCTTC. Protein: CASRLDSYNEQFF.

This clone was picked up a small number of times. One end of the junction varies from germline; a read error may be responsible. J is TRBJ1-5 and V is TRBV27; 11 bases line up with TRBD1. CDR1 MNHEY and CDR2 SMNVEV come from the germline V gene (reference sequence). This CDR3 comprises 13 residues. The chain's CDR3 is CATGQGAGQPQNF. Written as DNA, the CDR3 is TGTGCCACCGGACAGGGGGCTGGTCAGCCCCAGAATTTT.

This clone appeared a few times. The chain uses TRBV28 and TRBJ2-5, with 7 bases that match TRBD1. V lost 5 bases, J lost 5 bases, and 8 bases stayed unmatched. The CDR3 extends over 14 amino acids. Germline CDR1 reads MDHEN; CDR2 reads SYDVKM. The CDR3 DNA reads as TGTGCCAGCAGTCCCTCGACAGGGACGGAGACCCAGTACTTC. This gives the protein CASSPSTGTETQYF.

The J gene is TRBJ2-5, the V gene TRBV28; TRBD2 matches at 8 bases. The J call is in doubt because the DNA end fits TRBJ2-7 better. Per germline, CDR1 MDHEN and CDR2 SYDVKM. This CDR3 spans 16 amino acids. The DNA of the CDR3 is TGTGCCAGCAGTCCCCTGAGCGGGAGTAGCCCCTACGAGCAGTACTTC. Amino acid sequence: CASSPLSGSSPYEQYF.

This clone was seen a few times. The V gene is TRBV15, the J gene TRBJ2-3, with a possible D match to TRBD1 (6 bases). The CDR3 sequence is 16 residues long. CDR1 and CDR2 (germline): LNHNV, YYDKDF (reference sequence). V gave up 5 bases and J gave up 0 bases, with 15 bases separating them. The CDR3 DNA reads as TGTGCCACCAGCGCTCCTGGGACACAAAGCACAGATACGCAGTATTTT. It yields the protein CATSAPGTQSTDTQYF.

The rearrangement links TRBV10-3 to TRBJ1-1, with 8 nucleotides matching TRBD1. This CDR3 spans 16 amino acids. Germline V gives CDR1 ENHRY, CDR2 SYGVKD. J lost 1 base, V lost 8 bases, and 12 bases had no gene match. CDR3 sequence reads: CAIQNPLGQGNTEAFF. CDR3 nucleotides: TGTGCCATCCAGAATCCCCTTGGACAGGGGAACACTGAAGCTTTCTTT.

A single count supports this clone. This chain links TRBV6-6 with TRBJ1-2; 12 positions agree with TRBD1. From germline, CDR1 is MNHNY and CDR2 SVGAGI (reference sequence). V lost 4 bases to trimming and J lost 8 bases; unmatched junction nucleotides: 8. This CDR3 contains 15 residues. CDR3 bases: TGTGCCAGCAGTTCACCGGGACAGGGGGCGTCAGGCTACACCTTC. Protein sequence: CASSSPGQGASGYTF.

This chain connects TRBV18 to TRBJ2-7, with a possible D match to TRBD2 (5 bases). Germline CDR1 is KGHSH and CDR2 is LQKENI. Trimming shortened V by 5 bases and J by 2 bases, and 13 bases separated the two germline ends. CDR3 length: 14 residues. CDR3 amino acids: CASSTGYITYEQYF. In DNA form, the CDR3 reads TGTGCCAGCTCAACGGGGTACATAACCTACGAGCAGTACTTC.

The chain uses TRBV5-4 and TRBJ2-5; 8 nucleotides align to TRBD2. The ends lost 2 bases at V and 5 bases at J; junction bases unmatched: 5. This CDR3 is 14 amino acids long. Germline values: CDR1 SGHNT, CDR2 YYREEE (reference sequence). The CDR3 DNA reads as TGTGCCAGCAGCTTAGCGGGGGCCGGGGAGACCCAGTACTTC. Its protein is CASSLAGAGETQYF.

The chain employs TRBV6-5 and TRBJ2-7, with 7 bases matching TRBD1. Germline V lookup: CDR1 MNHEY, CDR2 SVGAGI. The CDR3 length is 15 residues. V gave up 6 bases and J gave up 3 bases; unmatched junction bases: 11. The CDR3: CASSQIRGSNYEQYF. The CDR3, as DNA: TGTGCCAGCAGCCAGATCAGGGGGTCAAACTACGAGCAGTACTTC.